This is a list of T cell receptor beta chains from one sample in a study of blood T cell repertoires in COVID-19. TCRdb's table, derived via immunoSEQ multiplex PCR, lists solely in-frame clones and lacks some. Here the sample spans about 140,000 clones, roughly four fifths being singletons. The sequencing sample was made of peripheral blood. These receptors were obtained from a woman aged 45 to 65 with active or convalescent COVID-19. CDR3s include the opening cysteine and the closing phenylalanine or tryptophan. D genes are given only for firm matches. Only part of the rows carry a size: once, few, many, or a class if the clone is expanded.

size	V	D	J	CDR3	DNA
NA	TRBV27	NA	TRBJ2-3	CASSLLGAPQYF	TGTGCCAGCAGTTTATTGGGAGCCCCGCAGTATTTT
many	TRBV7-8	NA	TRBJ2-1	CASSLARNEQFF	TGTGCCAGCAGCTTAGCGCGAAATGAGCAGTTCTTC
once	TRBV7-3	NA	TRBJ2-6	CASSLTGGGYAPSGANVLTF	TGTGCCAGCAGCTTAACGGGGGGAGGCTACGCCCCCTCTGGGGCCAACGTCCTGACTTTC
once	TRBV18	NA	TRBJ2-3	CASSPLVFDTQYF	TGTGCCAGCTCACCACTCGTATTTGATACGCAGTATTTT
NA	TRBV7-2	NA	TRBJ1-2	CASSFLGGTYYGYTF	TGTGCCAGCAGCTTCTTGGGGGGAACCTACTATGGCTACACCTTC
few	TRBV5-1	TRBD1	TRBJ2-5	CASRAGTGVWFGETQYF	TGCGCCAGCAGAGCCGGGACAGGGGTTTGGTTTGGAGAGACCCAGTACTTC
few	TRBV28	NA	TRBJ1-1	CASSLSRRSTEAFF	TGTGCCAGCAGTTTATCCAGAAGGAGCACTGAAGCTTTCTTT
NA	TRBV10-2	NA	TRBJ2-7	CASSESGQGNSYEQYF	TGCGCCAGCAGTGAGTCGGGACAAGGGAACTCCTACGAGCAGTACTTC
NA	TRBV5-1	NA	TRBJ2-1	CASSLASGNDEQFF	TGCGCCAGCAGCTTGGCCTCAGGTAACGATGAGCAGTTCTTC
NA	TRBV25-1	TRBD2	TRBJ2-1	CASSQGVQRERYEQFF	TGTGCCAGCAGCCAAGGGGTCCAGCGGGAGAGATATGAGCAGTTCTTC
few	TRBV5-1	TRBD1	TRBJ2-1	CASSSRTGGFDEQFF	TGCGCCAGCAGCTCCCGGACAGGGGGCTTCGATGAGCAGTTCTTC
NA	TRBV7-2	TRBD2	TRBJ2-5	CASSLLAGLAEETQYF	TGTGCCAGCAGCTTATTGGCGGGACTAGCGGAAGAGACCCAGTACTTC
NA	TRBV7-9	NA	TRBJ1-2	CASSLGRKHGYTF	TGTGCCAGCAGCTTAGGGCGGAAACATGGCTACACCTTC
NA	TRBV11-3	TRBD2	TRBJ2-1	CASSLGPSGIYNEQFF	TGTGCCAGCAGCTTAGGACCTAGCGGGATTTACAATGAGCAGTTCTTC
few	TRBV29-1	TRBD1	TRBJ1-2	CSVGQGNYGYTF	TGCAGCGTTGGACAGGGGAACTATGGCTACACCTTC
NA	TRBV12-5	NA	TRBJ2-1	CASGLDGRGPFF	TGTGCTAGTGGTTTAGACGGGCGGGGGCCGTTCTTC
NA	TRBV7-2	TRBD1	TRBJ1-3	CAIPRQGASGNTIYF	TGTGCCATCCCCAGACAGGGGGCCTCTGGAAACACCATATATTTT
NA	TRBV6-2/TRBV6-3	NA	TRBJ1-1	CASSPQGSTEAFF	TGTGCCAGCAGCCCACAGGGAAGCACTGAAGCTTTCTTT
NA	TRBV6-5	TRBD2	TRBJ2-7	CASRPLAGVAYEQYF	TGTGCCAGCAGACCTCTAGCGGGAGTGGCCTACGAGCAGTACTTC
NA	TRBV29-1	TRBD1	TRBJ2-5	CSVGGQGLQETQYF	TGCAGCGTTGGGGGACAGGGCCTACAAGAGACCCAGTACTTC
NA	TRBV3-1/TRBV3-2	NA	TRBJ1-2	CASSQGQVYGYTF	TGTGCCAGCAGCCAAGGACAGGTCTATGGCTACACCTTC
NA	TRBV10-3	NA	TRBJ1-2	CAISERVHISDYGYTF	TGTGCCATCAGTGAACGGGTTCATATTTCGGACTATGGCTACACCTTC
NA	TRBV19	TRBD1	TRBJ2-7	CASSITGAHEQYF	TGTGCCAGTAGTATTACAGGGGCCCACGAGCAGTACTTC
few	TRBV6-5	NA	TRBJ1-2	CASSNSRFAAGYTF	TGTGCCAGCAGCAACAGTCGGTTCGCAGCTGGCTACACCTTC
NA	TRBV7-2	NA	TRBJ2-7	CASSFGLGPYEQYF	TGTGCCAGCAGCTTTGGACTGGGCCCCTACGAGCAGTACTTC
NA	TRBV3-1/TRBV3-2	NA	TRBJ2-5	CASSQVRYKETQYF	TGTGCCAGCAGCCAAGTAAGATACAAAGAGACCCAGTACTTC
NA	TRBV11-2	NA	TRBJ1-2	CASSRNRNYGYTF	TGTGCCAGCAGCCGTAACAGGAACTATGGCTACACCTTC
NA	TRBV12-5	NA	TRBJ1-5	CASGLVQTDYSNQPQHF	TGTGCTAGTGGTTTGGTACAAACAGACTATAGCAATCAGCCCCAGCATTTT
NA	TRBV20-1	NA	TRBJ2-7	CSAEDSYEQYF	TGCAGTGCCGAGGACTCCTACGAGCAGTACTTC
few	TRBV21-1	NA	TRBJ2-3	CARGLAGAASTDTQYF	TGTGCCAGAGGGCTAGCGGGGGCGGCTAGCACAGATACGCAGTATTTT
NA	TRBV7-8	TRBD2	TRBJ2-1	CASSLGTRGNEQFF	TGTGCCAGCAGCTTAGGGACTAGGGGCAATGAGCAGTTCTTC
NA	TRBV19	NA	TRBJ1-6	CASRRQTGPYSPLHF	TGTGCCAGTAGAAGACAGACAGGCCCTTATTCACCCCTCCACTTT
NA	TRBV24-1	NA	TRBJ2-5	CATSGKQGPEETQYF	TGTGCCACCAGTGGAAAACAGGGTCCCGAGGAGACCCAGTACTTC
NA	TRBV30	TRBD2	TRBJ2-3	CAWSGTSGGSTDTQYF	TGTGCCTGGAGTGGGACTAGCGGGGGTAGCACAGATACGCAGTATTTT
NA	TRBV7-3	TRBD1	TRBJ2-2	CASSAGQGGTGELFF	TGTGCCAGCAGCGCCGGACAGGGTGGCACCGGGGAGCTGTTTTTT
NA	TRBV7-6	NA	TRBJ1-1	CASSLEQVHTEAFF	TGTGCCAGCAGCTTAGAACAGGTTCACACTGAAGCTTTCTTT
once	TRBV4-3	TRBD2	TRBJ2-1	CASSQSAGRAYNEQFF	TGCGCCAGCAGCCAATCTGCCGGGAGGGCCTACAATGAGCAGTTCTTC
once	TRBV18	TRBD2	TRBJ2-7	CASSLRASGTLGNEQYF	TGTGCCAGCTCACTCAGGGCTAGCGGGACCCTCGGGAACGAGCAGTACTTC
NA	TRBV10-1	TRBD1	TRBJ2-7	CASKTGVGYEQYF	TGCGCCAGCAAGACAGGGGTCGGCTACGAGCAGTACTTC
few	TRBV2	TRBD1	TRBJ1-1	CASSSDRDTEAFF	TGTGCCAGCAGTTCGGACAGGGACACTGAAGCTTTCTTT
NA	TRBV30	NA	TRBJ2-5	CAWSVSRRQETQYF	TGTGCCTGGAGTGTAAGTCGGAGACAAGAGACCCAGTACTTC
NA	TRBV28	TRBD1	TRBJ2-5	CASRAGTGFGTQYF	TGTGCCAGCAGAGCCGGGACAGGGTTCGGGACCCAGTACTTC
NA	TRBV19	TRBD1	TRBJ1-3	CASSIAGTAGNTIYF	TGTGCCAGTAGTATAGCCGGGACAGCTGGAAACACCATATATTTT
NA	TRBV6-1	TRBD1	TRBJ1-1	CASITGEPMNTEAFF	TGTGCCAGCATAACAGGGGAACCCATGAACACTGAAGCTTTCTTT
NA	TRBV6-2/TRBV6-3	NA	TRBJ2-1	CASSYSEGEQFF	TGTGCCAGCAGTTACTCTGAGGGTGAGCAGTTCTTC
NA	TRBV19	NA	TRBJ2-6	CASSIRAGASGANVLTF	TGTGCCAGTAGTATACGGGCGGGCGCCTCTGGGGCCAACGTCCTGACTTTC
NA	TRBV6-2/TRBV6-3	TRBD2	TRBJ2-5	CASSYGLAGQETQYF	TGTGCCAGCAGTTACGGACTAGCGGGACAAGAGACCCAGTACTTC
few	TRBV3-1/TRBV3-2	NA	TRBJ1-5	CASSQVERGRNNQPQHF	TGTGCCAGCAGCCAAGTGGAGAGGGGGAGAAACAATCAGCCCCAGCATTTT